This T cell receptor beta chain derives from a study of T cell repertoires in cytomegalovirus infection. At the level of the study: An indication of both CMV infection and matching HLA type came from public TCR beta signatures.

This clonotype was counted between two and nine times. The antigen is not known. TCRdb analysed the reads with MiXCR anew, one entry per CDR3 protein. The sample yields roughly 150,000 distinct CDR3 sequences, roughly a quarter seen once. Findings and limits, study-wide: Ex vivo, HLA-C-restricted CMV-specific TCR beta clonotypes prevailed over the rest of the response. Pooled public TCR beta family frequency picked out CMV carriers with the relevant HLA.

The V end lost 6 bases, the J end lost 6 bases, and 9 bases lay between the germline ends. CDR1 is SQVTM and CDR2 is ANQGSEA in the germline V gene. This CDR3 is 10 amino acids long. The chain uses TRBV29-1 and TRBJ2-7, with D hard to call. The sequence was obtained from a human donor in good health (CMV status not recorded). Some clones in this sample may be carry-over from other donors' samples. Sample: PBMCs. This CDR3 is CSVPGGEQYF. Written as DNA, the CDR3 is TGCAGCGTACCTGGTGGCGAGCAGTACTTC.